What follows describes a single T cell receptor beta chain. The data were taken from a study of cytomegalovirus exposure and HLA in healthy donors. Researchers ran the PCR with 60 Vbeta and 13 Jbeta primers. The table came from immunoSEQ multiplex PCR; TCRdb's copy has only in-frame clones and leaves some out. The data hold about 280,000 clones, with 70% to 90% observed a single time. Per germline, CDR1 MNHNY and CDR2 SVGAGI (reference sequence). J was trimmed by 5 bases and V by 5 bases; bases with no gene match: 3. The CDR3 runs to 14 residues. Sequencing input: PBMCs. The V gene is TRBV6-6, the J gene TRBJ2-5; TRBD2 matches at 12 bases. The TCR was taken from a woman between 18 and 29 years old in good health and CMV-seronegative. CDR3 sequence (DNA): TGTGCCAGCAGTCTAGCGGGGGGGCTGGAGACCCAGTACTTC. Translation gives CASSLAGGLETQYF.